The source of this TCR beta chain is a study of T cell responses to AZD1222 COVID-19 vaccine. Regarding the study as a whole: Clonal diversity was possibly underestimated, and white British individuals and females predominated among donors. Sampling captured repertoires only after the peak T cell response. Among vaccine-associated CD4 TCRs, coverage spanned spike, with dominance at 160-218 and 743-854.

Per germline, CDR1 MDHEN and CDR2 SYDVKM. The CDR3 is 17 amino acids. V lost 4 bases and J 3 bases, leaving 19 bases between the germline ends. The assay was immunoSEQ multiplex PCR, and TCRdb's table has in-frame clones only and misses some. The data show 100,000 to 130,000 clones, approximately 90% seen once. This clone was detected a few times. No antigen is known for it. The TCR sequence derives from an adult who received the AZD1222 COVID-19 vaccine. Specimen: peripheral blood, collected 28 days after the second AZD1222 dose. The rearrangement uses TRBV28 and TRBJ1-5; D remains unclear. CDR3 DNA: TGTGCCAGCAGTTCCCCCAGTGGGCAGGCGATCAATCAGCCCCAGCATTTT. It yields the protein CASSSPSGQAINQPQHF.